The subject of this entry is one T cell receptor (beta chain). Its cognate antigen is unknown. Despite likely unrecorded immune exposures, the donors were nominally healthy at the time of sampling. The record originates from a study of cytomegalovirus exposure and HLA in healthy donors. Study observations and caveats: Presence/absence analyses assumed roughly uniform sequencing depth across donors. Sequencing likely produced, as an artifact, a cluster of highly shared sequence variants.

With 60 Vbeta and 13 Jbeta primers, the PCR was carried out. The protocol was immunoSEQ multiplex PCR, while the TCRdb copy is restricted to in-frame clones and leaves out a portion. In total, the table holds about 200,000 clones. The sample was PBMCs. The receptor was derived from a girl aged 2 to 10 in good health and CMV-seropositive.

The CDR3 sequence is CASSVGRAVDEQFF. CDR3 nucleotides: TGTGCCAGCAGCGTAGGACGAGCGGTCGATGAGCAGTTCTTC. The chain has TRBV9 and TRBJ2-1; tentatively, D is TRBD2 (5 bases). This CDR3 has 14 residues. CDR1 is SGDLS and CDR2 is YYNGEE in the germline V gene. Trimming removed 0 bases from V and 8 bases from J, with 12 bases in between.